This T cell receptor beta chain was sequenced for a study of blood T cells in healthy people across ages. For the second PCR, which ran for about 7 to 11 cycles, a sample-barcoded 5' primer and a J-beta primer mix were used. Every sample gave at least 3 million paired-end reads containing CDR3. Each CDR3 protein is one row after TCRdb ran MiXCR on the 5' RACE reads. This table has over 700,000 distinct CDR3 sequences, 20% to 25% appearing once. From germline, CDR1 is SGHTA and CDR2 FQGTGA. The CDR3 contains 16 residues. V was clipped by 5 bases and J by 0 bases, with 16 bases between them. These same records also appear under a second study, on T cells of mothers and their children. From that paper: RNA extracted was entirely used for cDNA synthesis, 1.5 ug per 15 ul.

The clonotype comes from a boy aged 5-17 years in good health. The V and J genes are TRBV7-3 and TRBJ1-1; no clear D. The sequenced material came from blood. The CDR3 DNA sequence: TGTGCCAGCAGCCCAGCATTCGTCGGGATGAACACTGAAGCTTTCTTT. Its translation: CASSPAFVGMNTEAFF.